Included here is one T cell receptor beta chain sequence, with context. The protocol was immunoSEQ multiplex PCR, while the TCRdb copy is restricted to in-frame clones and leaves out a portion. The sample holds more than 85,000 clones, approximately 84% seen once. This sample was included in a study of control samples from healthy donors and cancer patients. Germline V gene data show CDR1 as SGHRS and CDR2 as YFSETQ. J gave up 0 bases and V 3 bases, and 5 bases lay outside the gene matches. The CDR3 totals 16 residues. The chain has TRBV5-1 and TRBJ2-2, with TRBD1 identical over 7 bases. Sequenced input: PBMCs. The clonotype comes from a man between 70 and 80 years old with lung cancer. CDR3 bases: TGCGCCAGCAGCTCCTCCGGGACAGCGAACACCGGGGAGCTGTTTTTT. It translates to CASSSSGTANTGELFF.